This T cell receptor beta chain is drawn from a study of identical twins. CDR3 size: 15 residues. Trimming stripped 0 bases from V and 1 base from J, with 6 bases between. CDR1 is MNHEY, CDR2 SMNVEV, per germline (reference sequence). Carrying unique molecular identifiers, the cDNA also gained a universal primer site through template switching. MiXCR was run by TCRdb on the 5' RACE reads, yielding one entry per CDR3 protein. This table has 250,000 to 300,000 distinct CDR3 sequences, around 8% appearing once. These sequences were also reported in another study, on yellow fever vaccine responses in identical twins. That work adds: Twins' vaccine T cell response reportedly gave the appearance of partial convergence and partial personalization.

Sample: CD8+ T cells sorted from blood. The receptor was derived from a woman under 30 in good health. V is TRBV27 and J is TRBJ2-2; D not resolved. CDR3 residues: CASSLSRRNTGELFF. CDR3 DNA sequence: TGTGCCAGCAGTTTATCTCGGCGGAACACCGGGGAGCTGTTTTTT.